This T cell receptor beta chain was sequenced in a study of vaccination effects on CD4 cells after COVID-19. Profiling relied on immunoSEQ multiplex PCR, and the TCRdb table lists in-frame clones only, not all of them. The table includes around 25,000 clones, 72% detected once. Expansion of antigen-specific CD4+ T cells with viral peptide pools was carried out by the ViraFEST assay before sequencing. Upon completion of about ten days in culture, CD4+ T cells were isolated. The healthy vaccine recipients, who had no prior SARS-CoV-2 infection, showed negative nucleocapsid antibodies. Turning to this clone: The antigen is not known.

The receptor was derived from a human donor who received a COVID-19 vaccine. This specimen was CD4+ T cells from PBMCs cultured with SARS-CoV-2 spike peptides, taken before COVID-19 vaccination.

The CDR3 spells CASSLQTGGNTEAFF. DNA of the CDR3: TGTGCCAGCAGTCTCCAGACAGGGGGGAACACTGAAGCTTTCTTT. The genes are TRBV6-5 and TRBJ1-1, with 9 bases fitting TRBD1. The V and J ends lost 5 bases and 1 base, in that order; junction bases with no gene match: 5. CDR3 size: 15 residues. Looked up from germline, CDR1 is MNHEY and CDR2 is SVGAGI.